This entry is about one TCR beta chain. Its antigen remains unknown. This record belongs to a study of post-analysis software for immune sequencing data. Overall study results and limits: Samples prepared in the same batch strongly co-clustered by F measure. The normalized Chao1 diversity of multiple sclerosis patients was significantly lower than that of controls. The study found TRBV5-6, TRBV5-1 and TRBV20-1 among about five TRBV segments more frequent in patients than controls.

The CDR3 extends over 15 amino acids. Germline CDR1 is SGHVS and CDR2 is FNYEAQ. V lost 4 bases and J 8 bases, leaving 15 bases between the germline ends. Libraries were made from TCR beta cDNA, and they carried unique molecular identifiers. One entry per CDR3 protein, called by TCRdb with MiXCR from the PCR reads. The data contain around 710,000 distinct CDR3 sequences, more than 45% of them singletons. This chain joins TRBV7-6 and TRBJ1-6, with a possible D match to TRBD1 (6 bases). This TCR was recovered from a girl under 18 with multiple sclerosis. The sequenced material came from blood. CDR3 sequence reads: CASSSRDTRDSPLHF. The CDR3, as DNA: TGTGCCAGCAGCTCCCGGGACACCCGAGATTCACCCCTCCACTTT. Full variable domain (rest looked up from reference TRBV7-6 and TRBJ1-6): GAGVSQSPRYKVTKRGQDVALRCDPISGHVSLYWYRQALGQGPEFLTYFNYEAQQDKSGLPNDRFSAERPEGSISTLTIQRTEQRDSAMYRCASSSRDTRDSPLHFGNGTRLTVT.